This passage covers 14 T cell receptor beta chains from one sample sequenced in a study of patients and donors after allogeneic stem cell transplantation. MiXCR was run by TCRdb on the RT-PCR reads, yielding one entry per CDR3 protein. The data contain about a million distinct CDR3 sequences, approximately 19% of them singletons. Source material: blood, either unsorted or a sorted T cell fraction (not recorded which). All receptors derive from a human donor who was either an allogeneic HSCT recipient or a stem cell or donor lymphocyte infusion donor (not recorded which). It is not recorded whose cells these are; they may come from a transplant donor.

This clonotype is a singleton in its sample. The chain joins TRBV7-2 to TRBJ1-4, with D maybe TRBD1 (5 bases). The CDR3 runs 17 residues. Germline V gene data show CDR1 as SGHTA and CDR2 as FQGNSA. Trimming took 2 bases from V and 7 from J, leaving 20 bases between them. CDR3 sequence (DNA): TGTGCCAGCAGCTTACCCCAGGGAGGCTGGGGCGGTGAAAAACTGTTTTTT. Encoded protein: CASSLPQGGWGGEKLFF.

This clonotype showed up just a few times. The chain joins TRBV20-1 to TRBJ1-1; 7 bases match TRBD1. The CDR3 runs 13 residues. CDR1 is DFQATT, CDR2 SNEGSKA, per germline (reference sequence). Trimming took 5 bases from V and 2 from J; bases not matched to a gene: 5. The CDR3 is CSALGQPNTEAFF. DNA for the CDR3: TGCAGTGCTTTGGGACAGCCAAACACTGAAGCTTTCTTT.

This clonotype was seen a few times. CDR3 sequence reads: CASSPQRNGETQYF. DNA of the CDR3: TGTGCCAGCTCACCACAACGTAATGGGGAGACCCAGTACTTC. The J gene is TRBJ2-5, the V gene TRBV18; D uncertain. Germline V lookup: CDR1 KGHSH, CDR2 LQKENI. The CDR3 has 14 residues. The V end lost 1 base, the J end lost 5 bases, and 11 bases lay between the germline ends. Based on the CDR3 plus reference TRBV18 and TRBJ2-5, the full variable domain is NAGVMQNPRHLVRRRGQEARLRCSPMKGHSHVYWYRQLPEEGLKFMVYLQKENIIDESGMPKERFSAEFPKEGPSILRIQQVVRGDSAAYFCASSPQRNGETQYFGPGTRLLVL.

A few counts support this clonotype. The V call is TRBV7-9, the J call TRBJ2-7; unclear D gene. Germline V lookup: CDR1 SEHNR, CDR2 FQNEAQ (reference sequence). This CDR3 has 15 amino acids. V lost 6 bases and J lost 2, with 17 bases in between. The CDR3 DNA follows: TGTGCCAGCAGTCATAGAGGACGGAACGCCTACGAGCAGTACTTC. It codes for CASSHRGRNAYEQYF.

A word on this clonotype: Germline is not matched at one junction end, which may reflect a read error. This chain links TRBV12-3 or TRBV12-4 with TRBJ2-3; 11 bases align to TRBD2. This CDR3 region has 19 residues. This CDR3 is CASSFRGTSGRASTDTQYF. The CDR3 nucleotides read TGTGCCAGCAGTTTCCGAGGAACTAGCGGGAGAGCTAGCACGGATACGCAGTATTTT.

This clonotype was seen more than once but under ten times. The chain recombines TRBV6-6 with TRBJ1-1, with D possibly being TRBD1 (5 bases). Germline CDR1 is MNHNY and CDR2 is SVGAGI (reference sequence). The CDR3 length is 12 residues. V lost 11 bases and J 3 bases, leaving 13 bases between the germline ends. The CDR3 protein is CASTDFYTEAFF. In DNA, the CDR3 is TGTGCCTCGACAGATTTTTACACTGAAGCTTTCTTT.

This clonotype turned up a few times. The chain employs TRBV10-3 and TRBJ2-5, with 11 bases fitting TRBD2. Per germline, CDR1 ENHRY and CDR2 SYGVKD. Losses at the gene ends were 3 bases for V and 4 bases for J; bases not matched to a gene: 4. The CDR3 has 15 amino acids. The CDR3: CAISDSGGAGETQYF. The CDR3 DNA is TGTGCCATCAGTGATAGCGGGGGGGCCGGAGAGACCCAGTACTTC.

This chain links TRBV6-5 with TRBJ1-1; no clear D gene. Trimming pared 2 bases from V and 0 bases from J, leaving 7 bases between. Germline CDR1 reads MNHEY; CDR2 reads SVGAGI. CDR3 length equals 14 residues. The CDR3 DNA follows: TGTGCCAGCAGTTACGGAGATGTGAACACTGAAGCTTTCTTT. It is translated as CASSYGDVNTEAFF.

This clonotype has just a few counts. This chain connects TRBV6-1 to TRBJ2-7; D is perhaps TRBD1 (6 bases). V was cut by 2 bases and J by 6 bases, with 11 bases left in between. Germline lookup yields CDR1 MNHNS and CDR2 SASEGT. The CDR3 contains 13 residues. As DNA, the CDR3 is TGTGCCAGCAGTGAAAACAGGGTAGGCGAGCAGTACTTC. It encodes CASSENRVGEQYF.

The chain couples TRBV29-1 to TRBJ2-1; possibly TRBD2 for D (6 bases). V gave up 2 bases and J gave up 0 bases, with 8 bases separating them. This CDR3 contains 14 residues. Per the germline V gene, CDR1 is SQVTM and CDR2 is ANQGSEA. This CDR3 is CSVERGVSYNEQFF. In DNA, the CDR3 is TGCAGCGTTGAACGCGGGGTCTCCTACAATGAGCAGTTCTTC.

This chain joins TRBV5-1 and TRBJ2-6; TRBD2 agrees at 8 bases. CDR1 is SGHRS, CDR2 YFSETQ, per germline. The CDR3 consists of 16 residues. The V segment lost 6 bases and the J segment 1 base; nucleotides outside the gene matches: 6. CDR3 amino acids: CASTPTSASGANVLTF. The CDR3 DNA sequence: TGCGCCAGCACCCCGACTAGCGCGTCTGGGGCCAACGTCCTGACTTTC.

The chain's CDR3 is CAWSGTGSRNTIYF. CDR3 nucleotides: TGTGCCTGGTCCGGGACAGGGTCGAGAAACACCATATATTTT. The rearrangement uses TRBV30 and TRBJ1-3; the match to TRBD1 covers 9 bases. V trimming: 5 bases; J trimming: 5 bases; junction bases outside the gene matches: 7. The CDR3 contains 14 residues. The germline V gene encodes CDR1 GTSNPN and CDR2 SVGIG (reference sequence).

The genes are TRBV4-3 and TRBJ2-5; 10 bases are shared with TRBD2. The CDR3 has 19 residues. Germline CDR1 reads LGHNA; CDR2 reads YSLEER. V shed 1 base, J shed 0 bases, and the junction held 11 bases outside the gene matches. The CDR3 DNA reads TGCGCCAGCAGCCAAGTGGGCCTAGCGGGGGCCCCGTACCAAGAGACCCAGTACTTC. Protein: CASSQVGLAGAPYQETQYF.

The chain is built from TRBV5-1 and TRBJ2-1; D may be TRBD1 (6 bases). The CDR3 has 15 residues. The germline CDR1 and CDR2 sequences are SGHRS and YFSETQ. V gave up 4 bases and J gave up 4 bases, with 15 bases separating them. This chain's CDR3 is CASSNGQTLYNEQFF. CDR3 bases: TGCGCCAGCAGCAACGGACAGACTCTATACAATGAGCAGTTCTTC.